This T cell receptor beta chain was retrieved from a study of blood T cells in healthy people across ages. General study results and limits: Naive T cell percentage and TCR beta diversity correlated strongly. Older age coincided with a roughly linear decline in TCR beta diversity per million T cells.

Looked up from germline, CDR1 is SGHDT and CDR2 is YYEEEE. With 2 bases removed from V and 8 bases from J, the gap between germline ends came to 16 bases. The CDR3 is made up of 14 amino acids. Together with a sample-barcoded 5' primer, a J-beta primer mix was included in a second PCR lasting roughly 6 to 12 cycles. TCRdb re-analysed the 5' RACE reads in MiXCR, keeping a single row per CDR3 protein. The sample includes about 810,000 distinct CDR3 sequences, around 36% of them seen just once. As concerns this clonotype: The target antigen is unknown.

Isolation of PBMCs gave at least 6.5 million cells per sample. This sequence was found in a man in his late teens or twenties in good health. Sequencing used blood. V and J are TRBV5-6 and TRBJ1-2; D unresolved. For the CDR3, the DNA is TGTGCCAGCAGCTTTGATCGCTCCCTGCGAGGCTACACCTTC. Its translation is CASSFDRSLRGYTF.